Reported below is one TCR beta chain. The sample is drawn from a study of regulatory T cells in long-lasting Graves disease. As for time point: newly diagnosed GD, antithyroid drugs for less than 3 months. The TCR library was made from RNA that had been extracted from PBMCs in TRIzol. In building TCR beta libraries, iRepertoire HTBI primers were used together with Arm-PCR of CDR3 regions. Authors' analysis steps: Identified segments across samples numbered 60 or so TRBV and approximately 15 TRBJ. TCRdb called the multiplex PCR reads again in MiXCR, with one record for every CDR3 protein. The authors' filters were not applied to this entry. This sample has a few hundred thousand distinct CDR3 sequences; roughly a sixth occur once, and the top ten carry 30%. This sample was shared with a second study, whose subject was T cells in Graves' hyperthyroidism and ophthalmopathy. Per that paper: TCR CDR3 regions were first amplified by RT-PCR with HTBI primers. Researchers found most expanded thyroid clonotypes above 0.001 in blood as well.

The sample consisted of peripheral blood mononuclear cells (PBMCs), taken at new diagnosis, from a patient treated with antithyroid drugs. The source is a man between 40 and 49 years old with Graves disease.

CDR3 sequence reads: CASNKNTGGLVPDTGELFF. CDR3 sequence (DNA): TGTGCCAGCAACAAGAACACGGGGGGTCTAGTTCCGGACACCGGGGAGCTGTTTTTT. The chain combines TRBV5-4 with TRBJ2-2, with 7 bases matching TRBD2. The CDR3 consists of 19 residues. The germline CDR1 and CDR2 sequences are SGHNT and YYREEE (reference sequence). V was clipped by 6 bases and J by 3 bases; unmatched bases: 20. Looking up the rest from reference TRBV5-4 and TRBJ2-2 gives the full variable domain: ETGVTQSPTHLIKTRGQQVTLRCSSQSGHNTVSWYQQALGQGPQFIFQYYREEENGRGNFPPRFSGLQFPNYSSELNVNALELDDSALYLCASNKNTGGLVPDTGELFFGEGSRLTVL.